Presented here are 11 T cell receptor beta chains from one specimen sequenced in a study of CD8 T cells in Susac syndrome. Random-hexamer reverse transcription was applied to about 0.45 to 1 ug RNA. TCRdb processed the immunoSEQ multiplex PCR reads anew with MiXCR; each CDR3 protein has one entry. The sample records some 300,000 distinct CDR3 sequences, 80% to 90% being singletons. What was sequenced was CD8+ T cells from PBMCs. The receptors were gathered from a human donor with multiple sclerosis.

The chain recombines TRBV5-5 with TRBJ2-5, with 11 nucleotides matching TRBD1. The CDR3 is 16 residues long. From germline, CDR1 is SGHKS and CDR2 YYEKEE (reference sequence). V trimming: 4 bases; J trimming: 5 bases; junction bases outside the gene matches: 10. CDR3 residues: CASSPAGQGVGETQYF. In nucleotides, the CDR3 is TGTGCCAGCAGCCCCGCGGGACAGGGGGTGGGGGAGACCCAGTACTTC.

V and J are TRBV14 and TRBJ2-1; D is uncertain. Germline V gives CDR1 SGHDN, CDR2 FVKESK. The CDR3 is 14 residues long. V shed 4 bases and J shed 5 bases, with 12 bases lying between them. Here the CDR3 DNA reads TGTGCCAGCAGCCCCCAAGAAGGACACAATGAGCAGTTCTTC. Its protein is CASSPQEGHNEQFF.

V usage is TRBV6-2 or TRBV6-3 and J usage is TRBJ1-2; D is uncertain. The CDR3 consists of 15 residues. The germline V gene encodes CDR1 MNHEY and CDR2 SVGEGT. With 6 bases removed from V and 8 bases from J, the gap between germline ends came to 22 bases. In DNA form, the CDR3 reads TGTGCCAGCAGCAACCGGCCCCATTCCCTCGGGGGCTACACCTTC. Amino acids: CASSNRPHSLGGYTF.

This sequence joins TRBV28 and TRBJ1-2, with D possibly being TRBD1 (5 bases). CDR3 size: 14 residues. Germline CDR1 is MDHEN and CDR2 is SYDVKM. Trimming left V 5 bases short and J 5 bases short, with 15 bases between. In nucleotides, the CDR3 is TGTGCCAGCAGTCTCCGGGACGACGTATATGGCTACACCTTC. Amino acid sequence: CASSLRDDVYGYTF.

This sequence joins TRBV2 and TRBJ2-1, with TRBD2 matching 10 bases. This CDR3 is 17 amino acids long. Unmatched junction bases numbered 10, after V lost 5 bases and J lost 3 bases. CDR1 is SNHLY and CDR2 is FYNNEI in the germline V gene. Written as DNA, the CDR3 is TGTGCCAGCAGTAAGACTAGCGGGCTGGGGCTCTACAATGAGCAGTTCTTC. Translation gives CASSKTSGLGLYNEQFF.

The V gene is TRBV20-1, the J gene TRBJ2-7; a weak D match, TRBD1 (5 bases). From germline, CDR1 is DFQATT and CDR2 SNEGSKA (reference sequence). This CDR3 comprises 14 residues. V lost 4 bases, J lost 2 bases, and 15 bases lay in between. The CDR3 region is CSATQDTRPYEQYF. CDR3 coding DNA: TGCAGTGCTACCCAGGACACGCGGCCCTACGAGCAGTACTTC.

The chain employs TRBV15 and TRBJ1-5, with D uncertain. Trimming cost V 0 bases and J 4 bases, with 7 bases left between them. This CDR3 region has 14 residues. The V gene's germline CDR1 is LNHNV and CDR2 YYDKDF (reference sequence). CDR3 sequence: CATSRDSSNQPQHF. The CDR3 bases are TGTGCCACCAGCAGAGACTCTTCAAATCAGCCCCAGCATTTT.

This chain uses TRBV30 with TRBJ1-3; D is unresolved. CDR1 is GTSNPN, CDR2 SVGIG, per germline (reference sequence). The CDR3 contains 18 residues. V dropped 0 bases and J dropped 1 base, with 19 bases sitting between them. In DNA form, the CDR3 reads TGTGCCTGGAGTGTAGCTTCAGCAACGAAGGGATCTGGAAACACCATATATTTT. Protein sequence: CAWSVASATKGSGNTIYF.

The rearrangement uses TRBV27 and TRBJ1-1; tentative D call: TRBD1 (5 bases). CDR3 length: 12 amino acids. V was shortened by 4 bases and J by 11 bases, with 14 bases between the two germline ends. Germline V gives CDR1 MNHEY, CDR2 SMNVEV (reference sequence). CDR3 in amino acids: CASSSTTDSAFF. CDR3 DNA sequence: TGTGCCAGCAGTTCGACGACAGATTCGGCTTTCTTT.

The chain couples TRBV20-1 to TRBJ1-6; D is perhaps TRBD1 (5 bases). This CDR3 is built from 14 residues. In germline, CDR1 is DFQATT, CDR2 SNEGSKA (reference sequence). The ends were cut back, 6 bases at V and 4 bases at J, with 13 bases in the middle. CDR3 protein: CSALPREYNSPLHF. In nucleotides, the CDR3 is TGCAGTGCCCTACCCAGGGAATATAATTCACCCCTCCACTTT.

The genes are TRBV11-1 and TRBJ2-1, with TRBD2 matching over 9 bases. Unmatched junction bases numbered 16, after V lost 1 base and J lost 0 bases. CDR3 length: 21 amino acids. CDR1 is SGHAT and CDR2 is FQDESV in the germline V gene (reference sequence). CDR3 DNA: TGTGCCAGCAGCTTAGGGCTAGCTCGCGGGAGGGCCATCAGCTCCTACAATGAGCAGTTCTTC. This translates into CASSLGLARGRAISSYNEQFF.